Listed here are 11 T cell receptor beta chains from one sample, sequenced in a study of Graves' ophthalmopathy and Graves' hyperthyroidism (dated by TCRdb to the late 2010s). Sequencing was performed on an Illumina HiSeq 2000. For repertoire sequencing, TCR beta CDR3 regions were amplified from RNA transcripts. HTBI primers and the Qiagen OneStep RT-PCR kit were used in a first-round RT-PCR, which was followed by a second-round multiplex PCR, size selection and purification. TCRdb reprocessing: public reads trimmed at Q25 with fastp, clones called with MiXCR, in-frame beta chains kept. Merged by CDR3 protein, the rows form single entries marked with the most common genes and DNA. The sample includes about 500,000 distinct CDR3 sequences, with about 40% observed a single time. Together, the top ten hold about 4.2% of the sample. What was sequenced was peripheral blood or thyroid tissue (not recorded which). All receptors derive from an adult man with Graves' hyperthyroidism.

The CDR3 protein is CASSAQSQTQYF. The DNA for the CDR3 is TGTGCCAGCAGCGCACAGTCCCAGACCCAGTACTTC. V gene TRBV7-9 combines with J gene TRBJ2-5; D is undetermined. The CDR3 has 12 residues. The germline gives CDR1 SEHNR, CDR2 FQNEAQ (reference sequence). Between the trimmed V and J ends, which lost 5 bases and 6 bases, there was a span of 10 bases.

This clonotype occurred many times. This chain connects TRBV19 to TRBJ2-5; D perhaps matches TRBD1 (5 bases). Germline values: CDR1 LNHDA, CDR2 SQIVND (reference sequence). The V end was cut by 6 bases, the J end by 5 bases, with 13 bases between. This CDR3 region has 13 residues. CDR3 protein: CASSLSRVETQYF. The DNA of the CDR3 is TGTGCCAGTAGCCTATCCAGGGTTGAGACCCAGTACTTC.

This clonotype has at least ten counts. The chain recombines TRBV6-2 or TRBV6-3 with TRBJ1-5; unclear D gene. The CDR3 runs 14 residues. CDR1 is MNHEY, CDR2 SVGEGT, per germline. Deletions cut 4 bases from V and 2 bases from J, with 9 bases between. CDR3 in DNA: TGTGCCAGCAGTTCCGACTGGGGCAATCAGCCCCAGCATTTT. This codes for CASSSDWGNQPQHF.

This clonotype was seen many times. The CDR3 loop reads CASFPGGPGKTQYF. The CDR3 DNA is TGTGCCAGCTTCCCGGGGGGGCCAGGAAAGACCCAGTACTTC. V gene TRBV12-3 or TRBV12-4 combines with J gene TRBJ2-5; 8 bases map to TRBD2. The CDR3 runs 14 residues. The V and J ends lost 8 bases and 6 bases, in that order; junction bases with no gene match: 11.

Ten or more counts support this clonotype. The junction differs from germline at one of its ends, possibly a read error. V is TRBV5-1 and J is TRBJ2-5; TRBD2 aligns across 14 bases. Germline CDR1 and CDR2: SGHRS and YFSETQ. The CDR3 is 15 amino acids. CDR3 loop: CASSLGLAGAETQYF. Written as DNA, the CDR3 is TGTGCCAGCAGCTTGGGACTAGCGGGGGCAGAGACCCAGTACTTC.

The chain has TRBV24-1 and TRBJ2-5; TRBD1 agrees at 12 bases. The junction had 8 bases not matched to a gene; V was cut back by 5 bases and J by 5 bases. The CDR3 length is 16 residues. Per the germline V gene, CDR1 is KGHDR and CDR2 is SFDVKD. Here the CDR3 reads CATSALGTGGPETQYF. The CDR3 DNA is TGTGCCACCAGTGCCCTGGGGACAGGGGGCCCTGAGACCCAGTACTTC.

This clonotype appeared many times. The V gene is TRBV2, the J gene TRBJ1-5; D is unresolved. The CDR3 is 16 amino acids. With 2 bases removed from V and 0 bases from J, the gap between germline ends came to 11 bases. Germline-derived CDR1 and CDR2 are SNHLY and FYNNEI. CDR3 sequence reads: CASSEWRTPSNQPQHF. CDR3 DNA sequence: TGTGCCAGCAGTGAATGGCGCACACCTAGCAATCAGCCCCAGCATTTT.

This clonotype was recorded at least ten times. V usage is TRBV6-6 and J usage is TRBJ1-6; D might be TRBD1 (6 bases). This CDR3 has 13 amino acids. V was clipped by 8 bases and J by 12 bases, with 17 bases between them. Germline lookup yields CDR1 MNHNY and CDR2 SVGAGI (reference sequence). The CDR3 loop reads CASLPGQLGPLHF. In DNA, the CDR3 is TGTGCCAGCCTTCCAGGACAGCTCGGACCCCTCCACTTT.

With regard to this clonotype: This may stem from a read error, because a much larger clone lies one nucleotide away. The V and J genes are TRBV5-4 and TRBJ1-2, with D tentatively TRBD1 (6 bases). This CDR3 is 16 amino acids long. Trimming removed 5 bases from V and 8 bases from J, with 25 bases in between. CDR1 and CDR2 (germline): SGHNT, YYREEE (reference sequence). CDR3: CASRGAGSLQGQGYTF. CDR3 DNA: TGTGCCAGCAGGGGGGCGGGCAGCCTCCAGGGTCAGGGCTACACCTTC.

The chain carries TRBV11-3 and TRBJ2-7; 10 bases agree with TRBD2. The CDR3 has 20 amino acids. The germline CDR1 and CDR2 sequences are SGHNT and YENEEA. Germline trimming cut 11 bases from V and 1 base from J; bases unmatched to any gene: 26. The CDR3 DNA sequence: TGTGCCTGGAGTGTACGTGGGGCAGGGATGGCTAGCGGGAGATCCTACGAGCAGTACTTC. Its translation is CAWSVRGAGMASGRSYEQYF.

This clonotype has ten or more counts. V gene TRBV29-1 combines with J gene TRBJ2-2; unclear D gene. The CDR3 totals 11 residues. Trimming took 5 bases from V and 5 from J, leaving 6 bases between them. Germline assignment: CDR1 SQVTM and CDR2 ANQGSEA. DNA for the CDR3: TGCAGCGTTAGCGAGACCGGGGAGCTGTTTTTT. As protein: CSVSETGELFF.